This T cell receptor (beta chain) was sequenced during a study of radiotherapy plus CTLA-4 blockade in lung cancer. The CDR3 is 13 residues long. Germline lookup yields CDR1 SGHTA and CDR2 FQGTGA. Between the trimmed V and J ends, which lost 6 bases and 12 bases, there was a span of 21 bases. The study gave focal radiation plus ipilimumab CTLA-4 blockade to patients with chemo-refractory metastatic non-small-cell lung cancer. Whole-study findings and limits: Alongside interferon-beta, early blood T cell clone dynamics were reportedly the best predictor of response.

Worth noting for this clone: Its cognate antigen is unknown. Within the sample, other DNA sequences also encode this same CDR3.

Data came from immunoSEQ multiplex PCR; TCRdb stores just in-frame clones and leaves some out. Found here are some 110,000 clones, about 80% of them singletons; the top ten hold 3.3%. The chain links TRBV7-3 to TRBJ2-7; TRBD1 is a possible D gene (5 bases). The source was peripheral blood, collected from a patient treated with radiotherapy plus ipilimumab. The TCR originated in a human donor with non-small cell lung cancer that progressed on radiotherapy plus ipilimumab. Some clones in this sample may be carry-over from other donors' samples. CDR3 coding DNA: TGTGCCAGCAGTCAACACCAGGGTTTAGGTCTGTACTTC. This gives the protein CASSQHQGLGLYF. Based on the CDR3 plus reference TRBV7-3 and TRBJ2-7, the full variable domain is GAGVSQTPSNKVTEKGKYVELRCDPISGHTALYWYRQSLGQGPEFLIYFQGTGAADDSGLPNDRFFAVRPEGSVSTLKIQRTERGDSAVYLCASSQHQGLGLYFGPGTRLTVT.